These 31 T cell receptor beta chains came from one sample sequenced in a study of blood T cell repertoires in COVID-19. Method: immunoSEQ multiplex PCR; TCRdb's copy keeps in-frame clones and lacks some. The sample carries roughly 260,000 clones, around 85% recorded once. The sample taken for sequencing was PBMCs or T cells enriched from blood (not recorded which). These receptors came from a woman in her forties or fifties who had recovered from COVID-19.

The J gene is TRBJ2-7, the V gene TRBV2; TRBD1 might be the D (5 bases). The germline V and J ends were trimmed by 3 bases and 0 bases, with 15 bases remaining between them. Per germline, CDR1 SNHLY and CDR2 FYNNEI. There are 16 residues in the CDR3. Here the CDR3 reads CASSDYGQGYSYEQYF. The CDR3 nucleotides are TGTGCCAGCAGTGATTACGGGCAGGGTTACTCCTACGAGCAGTACTTC.

There are a few counts of this clone. V and J are TRBV29-1 and TRBJ2-1, with TRBD2 identical over 7 bases. V gave up 4 bases and J gave up 9 bases; unmatched junction bases: 12. The CDR3 is 14 residues long. Germline lookup yields CDR1 SQVTM and CDR2 ANQGSEA. The CDR3 sequence: CSVGWTSRGSEQFF. CDR3 nucleotide sequence: TGCAGCGTTGGGTGGACTAGTCGAGGAAGTGAGCAGTTCTTC.

J is TRBJ1-2 and V is TRBV7-2, with D possibly being TRBD1 (5 bases). CDR3 length: 14 residues. The V gene lost 1 base and the J gene lost 7 bases, with 13 bases spanning the gap. CDR1 is SGHTA and CDR2 is FQGNSA in the germline V gene. CDR3 sequence reads: CASSLGGGVSGYTF. The CDR3 nucleotides read TGTGCCAGCAGCTTAGGGGGAGGGGTGAGTGGCTACACCTTC.

V usage is TRBV27 and J usage is TRBJ1-1, with a weak D call TRBD1 (6 bases). V was trimmed by 6 bases and J by 3 bases, leaving 14 bases between them. CDR3 size: 14 residues. Germline CDR1 is MNHEY and CDR2 is SMNVEV (reference sequence). CDR3: CASRVQQGYTEAFF. CDR3 DNA: TGTGCCAGCAGGGTTCAACAGGGCTACACTGAAGCTTTCTTT.

The genes are TRBV4-2 and TRBJ2-1; 10 bases fit TRBD2. J lost 9 bases, V lost 0 bases, and 11 bases had no gene match. This CDR3 is built from 17 residues. The germline V gene encodes CDR1 LGHNA and CDR2 YNFKEQ. Written as DNA, the CDR3 is TGTGCCAGCAGCCAAGAGGCTAGCGGGAGTATTATAGGTGAGCAGTTCTTC. This sequence encodes CASSQEASGSIIGEQFF.

The rearrangement joins TRBV3-1 (or the pseudogene TRBV3-2) to TRBJ2-5, with TRBD2 as a possible D gene (6 bases). Germline loops: CDR1 LGHDT, CDR2 YNNKEL (reference sequence). The CDR3 length is 18 residues. V was clipped by 0 bases and J by 4 bases, with 21 bases between them. The CDR3 reads CASSQDTGGYSRRETQYF. The CDR3 bases are TGTGCCAGCAGCCAAGATACCGGGGGATACAGTCGGCGAGAGACCCAGTACTTC.

The chain is built from TRBV5-4 and TRBJ2-4; 14 nucleotides align to TRBD2. Trimming removed 4 bases from V and 8 bases from J; junction bases left unmatched: 8. Germline V lookup: CDR1 SGHNT, CDR2 YYREEE (reference sequence). The CDR3 loop spans 16 amino acids. This CDR3 is CASSLGLAGAGDIQYF. CDR3 DNA sequence: TGTGCCAGCAGCCTGGGACTAGCGGGAGCGGGGGACATTCAGTACTTC.

The J gene is TRBJ1-2, the V gene TRBV9; D might be TRBD1 (5 bases). Germline V gene lookup returns CDR1 SGDLS and CDR2 YYNGEE. The CDR3 has 13 amino acids. Trimming pared 4 bases from V and 7 bases from J, leaving 14 bases between. CDR3 DNA sequence: TGTGCCAGCAGCCTCCCGGGGGGGGGTGGCTACACCTTC. It codes for CASSLPGGGGYTF.

The chain couples TRBV7-9 to TRBJ2-7, with 7 bases lining up with TRBD1. Germline assignment: CDR1 SEHNR and CDR2 FQNEAQ (reference sequence). The V and J ends lost 6 bases and 3 bases, in that order; junction bases with no gene match: 2. The CDR3 is made up of 12 amino acids. The CDR3 DNA sequence: TGTGCCAGCAGTTGGGACAGCTACGAGCAGTACTTC. Protein: CASSWDSYEQYF.

This clone turned up a few times. The V gene is TRBV9, the J gene TRBJ2-1, with a tentative D call TRBD2 (6 bases). CDR1 and CDR2 (germline): SGDLS, YYNGEE. Trimming removed 5 bases at V and 10 bases at J, with 16 bases between. The CDR3 spans 13 residues. The CDR3 region is CASRPLGGDEQFF. As DNA, the CDR3 is TGTGCCAGCAGGCCCCTCGGAGGGGACGAGCAGTTCTTC.

As DNA, the CDR3 is TGTGCCAGCAGCTCTCGAGCCCCGATTGAAAAACTGTTTTTT. Residues: CASSSRAPIEKLFF. V is TRBV7-9 and J is TRBJ1-4, with D unclear. Germline V gene sequence: CDR1 SEHNR, CDR2 FQNEAQ (reference sequence). V was shortened by 4 bases and J by 7 bases, with 13 bases between the two germline ends. This CDR3 contains 14 residues.

J is TRBJ2-2 and V is TRBV19; 7 bases align to TRBD1. CDR3 size: 15 residues. V was pared by 6 bases and J by 6 bases, with 10 bases of the junction left unmatched. Germline assignment: CDR1 LNHDA and CDR2 SQIVND (reference sequence). The CDR3: CASRELKGAAGELFF. DNA of the CDR3: TGTGCCAGTAGAGAGCTAAAGGGGGCGGCCGGGGAGCTGTTTTTT.

This chain links TRBV19 with TRBJ1-4; unclear D gene. There are 14 residues in the CDR3. Germline-derived CDR1 and CDR2 are LNHDA and SQIVND (reference sequence). The V and J ends lost 7 bases and 12 bases respectively, with 21 bases between them. CDR3 sequence reads: CASTSTRGPRQLFF. The DNA for the CDR3 is TGTGCCAGTACCTCTACTCGGGGTCCCCGGCAACTGTTTTTT. Full variable domain (rest looked up from reference TRBV19 and TRBJ1-4): DGGITQSPKYLFRKEGQNVTLSCEQNLNHDAMYWYRQDPGQGLRLIYYSQIVNDFQKGDIAEGYSVSREKKESFPLTVTSAQKNPTAFYLCASTSTRGPRQLFFGSGTQLSVL.

The J gene is TRBJ1-5, the V gene TRBV2; tentative D call: TRBD1 (6 bases). CDR1 is SNHLY and CDR2 is FYNNEI in the germline V gene. The CDR3 loop spans 19 amino acids. V dropped 2 bases and J dropped 2 bases, with 22 bases sitting between them. The CDR3 DNA follows: TGTGCCAGCAGTGAAAATCGAGGGACACTATTTTCCGGCAATCAGCCCCAGCATTTT. Translating it yields CASSENRGTLFSGNQPQHF.

The rearrangement uses TRBV18 and TRBJ2-7; 7 bases agree with TRBD2. Germline lookup yields CDR1 KGHSH and CDR2 LQKENI. The CDR3 is 14 residues long. The J segment lost 2 bases and the V segment lost 4 bases, leaving 5 bases of the junction unmatched. The CDR3 nucleotides read TGTGCCAGCTCACGCGGGAGACCTGCCTACGAGCAGTACTTC. It specifies CASSRGRPAYEQYF.

J is TRBJ2-7 and V is TRBV7-9, with 12 bases lining up with TRBD2. V dropped 5 bases and J dropped 3; count of bases not matched to a gene: 5. The CDR3 length is 15 residues. CDR1 and CDR2 (germline): SEHNR, FQNEAQ (reference sequence). The CDR3 spells CASSPSTSGSYEQYF. The CDR3 bases are TGTGCCAGCAGCCCTTCGACTAGCGGGAGCTACGAGCAGTACTTC.

This sequence joins TRBV7-9 and TRBJ1-6; 7 bases are shared with TRBD1. The CDR3 consists of 13 residues. J was trimmed by 7 bases and V by 5 bases; bases with no gene match: 2. From germline, CDR1 is SEHNR and CDR2 FQNEAQ (reference sequence). The CDR3 DNA is TGTGCCAGCAGCGGGACAGAGAATTCACCCCTCCACTTT. Its translation is CASSGTENSPLHF.

The chain has TRBV10-2 and TRBJ2-1, with 7 bases lining up with TRBD2. The V gene's germline CDR1 is WSHSY and CDR2 SAAADI. This CDR3 has 16 amino acids. Unmatched junction bases numbered 13, after V lost 8 bases and J lost 3 bases. CDR3 nucleotide sequence: TGCGCCAGCGGGGGAGCCCAGGGAGGGCACTACAATGAGCAGTTCTTC. Protein sequence: CASGGAQGGHYNEQFF.

The V gene is TRBV3-1 (or the pseudogene TRBV3-2), the J gene TRBJ1-3, with D perhaps TRBD1 (5 bases). Trimming removed 1 base at V and 7 bases at J, with 11 bases between. The germline gives CDR1 LGHDT, CDR2 YNNKEL (reference sequence). This CDR3 comprises 14 residues. This CDR3 is CASSQVRARNTIYF. CDR3 DNA: TGTGCCAGCAGCCAAGTCAGGGCGAGGAACACCATATATTTT.

This clone was observed a few times. The chain combines TRBV19 with TRBJ2-7, with 7 bases that match TRBD2. The CDR3 loop spans 15 amino acids. J lost 0 bases, V lost 8 bases, and 10 bases had no gene match. From germline, CDR1 is LNHDA and CDR2 SQIVND (reference sequence). For the CDR3, the DNA is TGTGCCAGTCGCCTAGCGGCCCACCCCTCCTACGAGCAGTACTTC. Protein: CASRLAAHPSYEQYF.

The chain carries TRBV29-1 and TRBJ2-7, with D possibly matching TRBD1 (7 bases). The V end was cut by 6 bases, the J end by 5 bases, with 23 bases between. Looked up from germline, CDR1 is SQVTM and CDR2 is ANQGSEA. This CDR3 has 15 amino acids. The CDR3 DNA is TGCAGCGTAAAGGTTGGCAGGGGGGAATTCAACGAGCAGTACTTC. Protein sequence: CSVKVGRGEFNEQYF.

The chain employs TRBV4-1 and TRBJ2-1; 13 bases agree with TRBD2. The CDR3 is 15 amino acids. With 2 bases clipped from V and 7 bases from J, the junction kept 2 bases outside the gene matches. The germline V gene has CDR1 MGHRA and CDR2 YSYEKL. The CDR3 DNA reads as TGCGCCAGCAGCCAACGACTAGCGGGAGGTAATGAGCAGTTCTTC. This sequence encodes CASSQRLAGGNEQFF.

The DNA of the CDR3 is TGTGCCAGCAGCCCCGCGGGGGGGCATACCGGGGAGCTGTTTTTT. This encodes CASSPAGGHTGELFF. The chain is built from TRBV7-6 and TRBJ2-2, with 9 bases fitting TRBD2. V gave up 5 bases and J gave up 5 bases; unmatched junction bases: 6. Looked up from germline, CDR1 is SGHVS and CDR2 is FNYEAQ. The CDR3 loop spans 15 amino acids.

The V and J genes are TRBV7-9 and TRBJ2-1; perhaps TRBD2 as D (5 bases). Germline loops: CDR1 SEHNR, CDR2 FQNEAQ (reference sequence). Trimming took 5 bases from V and 5 from J, leaving 10 bases between them. The CDR3 spans 13 residues. This CDR3 is CASSPAGDNEQFF. The CDR3, as DNA: TGTGCCAGCAGCCCAGCCGGGGACAATGAGCAGTTCTTC.

This clone was found a few times. This chain connects TRBV10-3 to TRBJ2-7; 7 bases are a match to TRBD1. Germline V gene lookup returns CDR1 ENHRY and CDR2 SYGVKD. Trimming at V came to 9 bases and at J to 3 bases, leaving 2 bases not matched to a gene. The CDR3 totals 11 residues. This CDR3 is CAMGDSYEQYF. Here the CDR3 DNA reads TGTGCCATGGGGGACAGCTACGAGCAGTACTTC.

The rearrangement uses TRBV3-1 (or the pseudogene TRBV3-2) and TRBJ1-1; no firm D call. Germline V CDR1 and CDR2: LGHDT, YNNKEL (reference sequence). V dropped 0 bases and J dropped 7 bases, with 6 bases sitting between them. CDR3 length: 12 residues. CDR3 protein: CASSQDGSEAFF. The CDR3 DNA is TGTGCCAGCAGCCAAGATGGGAGTGAAGCTTTCTTT.

The count of this clone is one. This chain links TRBV2 with TRBJ1-2; 7 bases fit TRBD1. Germline V gene sequence: CDR1 SNHLY, CDR2 FYNNEI. This CDR3 spans 13 amino acids. The junction had 3 bases not matched to a gene; V was cut back by 8 bases and J by 0 bases. CDR3 DNA sequence: TGTGCCAGCGGGGGGACAGCTAACTATGGCTACACCTTC. Protein: CASGGTANYGYTF.

This chain links TRBV3-1 (or the pseudogene TRBV3-2) with TRBJ1-2, with 7 bases that match TRBD1. Unmatched junction bases numbered 6, after V lost 1 base and J lost 4 bases. CDR1 LGHDT and CDR2 YNNKEL come from the germline V gene (reference sequence). The CDR3 is 15 amino acids. The CDR3 DNA is TGTGCCAGCAGCCAAGCTTCCGGGACAGCCTATGGCTACACCTTC. This translates into CASSQASGTAYGYTF.

J is TRBJ2-2 and V is TRBV2; TRBD2 matches 10 bases. Trimming removed 5 bases from V and 8 bases from J; junction bases left unmatched: 8. From germline, CDR1 is SNHLY and CDR2 FYNNEI. This CDR3 has 15 residues. CDR3 nucleotides: TGTGCCAGCAGTAGCGGGAGGGCCTCTGTTGGGGAGCTGTTTTTT. Translating it yields CASSSGRASVGELFF.

The V and J genes are TRBV28 and TRBJ2-7; TRBD1 is a possible D gene (6 bases). Germline CDR1 MDHEN, CDR2 SYDVKM. The ends were cut back, 5 bases at V and 0 bases at J, with 14 bases in the middle. The CDR3 has 15 residues. The CDR3 reads CASSIGQTTSYEQYF. DNA of the CDR3: TGTGCCAGCAGTATCGGACAGACGACCTCCTACGAGCAGTACTTC.

The chain joins TRBV6-1 to TRBJ2-1, with 7 nucleotides matching TRBD2. The V segment lost 2 bases and the J segment 4 bases; nucleotides outside the gene matches: 8. CDR1 MNHNS and CDR2 SASEGT come from the germline V gene. The CDR3 sequence is 16 residues long. The CDR3 DNA reads as TGTGCCAGCAGTGAACAGGGACGGGGGGTGTACAATGAGCAGTTCTTC. Amino acids: CASSEQGRGVYNEQFF.